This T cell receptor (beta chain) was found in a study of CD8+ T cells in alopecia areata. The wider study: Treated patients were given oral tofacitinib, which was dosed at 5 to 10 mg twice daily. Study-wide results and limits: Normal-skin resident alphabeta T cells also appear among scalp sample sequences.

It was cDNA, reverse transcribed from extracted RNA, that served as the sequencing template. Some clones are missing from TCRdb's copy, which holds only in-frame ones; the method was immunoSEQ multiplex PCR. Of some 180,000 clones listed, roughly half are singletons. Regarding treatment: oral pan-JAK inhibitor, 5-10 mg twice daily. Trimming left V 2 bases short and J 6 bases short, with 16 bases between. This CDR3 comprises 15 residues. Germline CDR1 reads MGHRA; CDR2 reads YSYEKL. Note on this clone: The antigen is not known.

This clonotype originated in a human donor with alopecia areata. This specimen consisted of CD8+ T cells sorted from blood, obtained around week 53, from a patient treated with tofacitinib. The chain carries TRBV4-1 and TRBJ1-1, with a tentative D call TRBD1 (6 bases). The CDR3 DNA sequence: TGCGCCAGCAGCCAACCCGACAGGACTTTTTCTGAAGCTTTCTTT. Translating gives CASSQPDRTFSEAFF.